The rows below give T cell receptor beta chains drawn from one sample of a study of T cell responses to AZD1222 COVID-19 vaccine. Produced via immunoSEQ multiplex PCR; TCRdb's table is partial and in-frame only. The sample yields approximately 42,000 clones, about 87% seen once. The starting material was peripheral blood, obtained 28 days after the second AZD1222 dose. Every receptor here comes from an adult who received the AZD1222 COVID-19 vaccine. Each CDR3 is given with its conserved first and last residue. Fields, in order: CDR3 protein, CDR3 DNA, clone size, J gene, D gene, V gene. D genes are given only for firm matches. Clone size is given for some rows only: seen once, a few or many times, or a class if the clone is expanded.

CDR3: CASSLTQGSWTEAFF
DNA: TGTGCCAGCAGCTTAACCCAGGGCTCGTGGACTGAAGCTTTCTTT
size: NA
J: TRBJ1-1
D: NA
V: TRBV11-2

CDR3: CASSLEQGNGYTF
DNA: TGTGCCAGCAGCTTGGAACAGGGCAATGGCTACACCTTC
size: NA
J: TRBJ1-2
D: NA
V: TRBV5-4

CDR3: CASSEGGAGNADTQYF
DNA: TGTGCCAGCAGCGAGGGTGGTGCAGGTAACGCAGATACGCAGTATTTT
size: NA
J: TRBJ2-3
D: NA
V: TRBV5-5

CDR3: CAISLQGAYEQYF
DNA: TGTGCCATCAGCCTACAGGGCGCCTACGAGCAGTACTTC
size: NA
J: TRBJ2-7
D: NA
V: TRBV10-3

CDR3: CASSQETGDYGYTF
DNA: TGCGCCAGCAGCCAAGAGACAGGAGACTATGGCTACACCTTC
size: few
J: TRBJ1-2
D: NA
V: TRBV4-1

CDR3: CASSLGGNKWDEQYF
DNA: TGTGCCAGCAGCTTAGGGGGGAACAAATGGGACGAGCAGTACTTC
size: NA
J: TRBJ2-7
D: NA
V: TRBV11-1

CDR3: CASSRAPYEQYF
DNA: TGTGCCAGCAGCCGGGCCCCTTACGAGCAGTACTTC
size: once
J: TRBJ2-7
D: NA
V: TRBV7-2

CDR3: CASSLAPQRGSGANVLTF
DNA: TGCGCCAGCAGCTTGGCGCCCCAGAGGGGCTCTGGGGCCAACGTCCTGACTTTC
size: NA
J: TRBJ2-6
D: NA
V: TRBV5-1

CDR3: CASRDGTLNGYTF
DNA: TGTGCCAGCAGAGACGGGACCCTGAATGGCTACACCTTC
size: medium-sized
J: TRBJ1-2
D: NA
V: TRBV6-6

CDR3: CASSYSRGQGDGYTF
DNA: TGTGCCAGCAGTTACTCGAGGGGACAGGGTGATGGCTACACCTTC
size: NA
J: TRBJ1-2
D: TRBD1
V: TRBV6-5

CDR3: CASSYRQGVNNEQFF
DNA: TGTGCCAGCAGCTATAGACAGGGGGTAAACAATGAGCAGTTCTTC
size: few
J: TRBJ2-1
D: TRBD1
V: TRBV2

CDR3: CASSTRAGTNTGELFF
DNA: TGTGCCAGCAGCACTCGGGCGGGGACGAACACCGGGGAGCTGTTTTTT
size: once
J: TRBJ2-2
D: NA
V: TRBV7-3

CDR3: CASSLVDEQFF
DNA: TGTGCCAGCAGCTTGGTCGATGAGCAGTTCTTC
size: NA
J: TRBJ2-1
D: NA
V: TRBV7-9

CDR3: CASSISSGTAGYEQYF
DNA: TGTGCCAGTAGTATATCTTCCGGGACAGCAGGCTACGAGCAGTACTTC
size: NA
J: TRBJ2-7
D: TRBD1
V: TRBV19

CDR3: CASSAGTSGEQFF
DNA: TGTGCCAGCAGTGCTGGGACTAGCGGGGAGCAGTTCTTC
size: NA
J: TRBJ2-1
D: TRBD2
V: TRBV25-1

CDR3: CASSKYQDGEAFF
DNA: TGTGCCAGCAGCAAATACCAGGACGGTGAAGCTTTCTTT
size: NA
J: TRBJ1-1
D: NA
V: TRBV7-9

CDR3: CSALWGYEQYF
DNA: TGCAGTGCCCTGTGGGGCTACGAGCAGTACTTC
size: NA
J: TRBJ2-7
D: NA
V: TRBV20-1

CDR3: CASSRNDPGGAKGDTQYF
DNA: TGCGCCAGCAGCCGCAACGATCCCGGGGGGGCCAAGGGAGATACGCAGTATTTT
size: NA
J: TRBJ2-3
D: TRBD2
V: TRBV5-1

CDR3: CASSLSASANYGYTF
DNA: TGTGCCAGCAGCTTGTCGGCTTCAGCTAACTATGGCTACACCTTC
size: NA
J: TRBJ1-2
D: NA
V: TRBV7-2

CDR3: CSVAVQAAYEQYF
DNA: TGCAGCGTTGCGGTTCAGGCCGCCTACGAGCAGTACTTC
size: once
J: TRBJ2-7
D: NA
V: TRBV29-1

CDR3: CASSLQVGTEAFF
DNA: TGTGCCAGCAGTTTACAGGTCGGCACTGAAGCTTTCTTT
size: NA
J: TRBJ1-1
D: NA
V: TRBV6-4

CDR3: CASSLGVTYEQYF
DNA: TGTGCCAGCAGCTTAGGGGTCACCTACGAGCAGTACTTC
size: NA
J: TRBJ2-7
D: NA
V: TRBV7-9

CDR3: CASSLTFNSPLHF
DNA: TGTGCCAGCAGCTTGACTTTCAATTCACCCCTCCACTTT
size: few
J: TRBJ1-6
D: NA
V: TRBV27

CDR3: CASSQDLGQGNYGYTF
DNA: TGTGCCAGCAGCCAAGATCTTGGACAGGGGAACTATGGCTACACCTTC
size: once
J: TRBJ1-2
D: TRBD1
V: TRBV4-2

CDR3: CASSESRNPYGYTF
DNA: TGTGCCAGCAGTGAATCAAGGAATCCCTATGGCTACACCTTC
size: few
J: TRBJ1-2
D: NA
V: TRBV2

CDR3: CASSQGLAGGYEQYF
DNA: TGTGCCAGCAGCCAGGGACTAGCGGGAGGCTACGAGCAGTACTTC
size: NA
J: TRBJ2-7
D: TRBD2
V: TRBV3-1/TRBV3-2

CDR3: CASSLVRGLGYEQYF
DNA: TGTGCCAGCAGCTTAGTTAGGGGACTTGGCTACGAGCAGTACTTC
size: NA
J: TRBJ2-7
D: NA
V: TRBV7-6

CDR3: CASAQRENYGYTF
DNA: TGTGCCAGCGCCCAGCGGGAAAACTATGGCTACACCTTC
size: NA
J: TRBJ1-2
D: NA
V: TRBV6-5

CDR3: CASSQGAGAPTGEQFF
DNA: TGTGCCAGCAGCCAAGGCGCGGGGGCCCCGACGGGTGAGCAGTTCTTC
size: NA
J: TRBJ2-1
D: NA
V: TRBV14

CDR3: CASSPGTGRGHTEAFF
DNA: TGTGCCAGCAGCCCAGGGACAGGGAGAGGACACACTGAAGCTTTCTTT
size: NA
J: TRBJ1-1
D: TRBD1
V: TRBV14

CDR3: CASSWTSGSYNEQFF
DNA: TGTGCCAGCAGTTGGACTAGCGGGAGTTACAATGAGCAGTTCTTC
size: few
J: TRBJ2-1
D: TRBD2
V: TRBV6-2/TRBV6-3

CDR3: CASSQDGIGVSSYNEQFF
DNA: TGTGCCAGCAGCCAAGATGGGATTGGGGTTAGCTCCTACAATGAGCAGTTCTTC
size: NA
J: TRBJ2-1
D: NA
V: TRBV14

CDR3: CASSPGQGDYNEQFF
DNA: TGTGCCAGCTCACCCGGACAGGGGGACTACAATGAGCAGTTCTTC
size: once
J: TRBJ2-1
D: TRBD1
V: TRBV18

CDR3: CSVTLSLQETQYF
DNA: TGCAGCGTTACTCTTAGTTTACAAGAGACCCAGTACTTC
size: NA
J: TRBJ2-5
D: NA
V: TRBV29-1

CDR3: CSVGDTYEQYF
DNA: TGCAGCGTTGGGGACACCTACGAGCAGTACTTC
size: NA
J: TRBJ2-7
D: NA
V: TRBV29-1

CDR3: CASSYIRGRHQIIADTQYF
DNA: TGTGCCAGCAGTTACATCCGCGGGAGGCACCAGATAATCGCAGATACGCAGTATTTT
size: NA
J: TRBJ2-3
D: TRBD2
V: TRBV6-2/TRBV6-3

CDR3: CASSTSGGGEQYF
DNA: TGTGCCAGCAGTACTAGCGGTGGGGGGGAGCAGTACTTC
size: NA
J: TRBJ2-7
D: TRBD2
V: TRBV2

CDR3: CASSQGSASGGSTYEQYF
DNA: TGTGCCAGCAGCCAAGGGTCGGCTAGCGGGGGGTCAACCTACGAGCAGTACTTC
size: NA
J: TRBJ2-7
D: TRBD2
V: TRBV4-2

CDR3: CATRSGGRDTQYF
DNA: TGTGCCACCCGATCGGGGGGCCGAGATACGCAGTATTTT
size: NA
J: TRBJ2-3
D: NA
V: TRBV19

CDR3: CASSQGYSNQPQHF
DNA: TGTGCCAGCAGCCAAGGGTATAGCAATCAGCCCCAGCATTTT
size: NA
J: TRBJ1-5
D: NA
V: TRBV14

CDR3: CASSLTSGERETQYF
DNA: TGTGCCAGCAGCCTAACTAGCGGAGAGAGAGAGACCCAGTACTTC
size: NA
J: TRBJ2-5
D: TRBD2
V: TRBV7-2

CDR3: CASSTKGGALLGELFF
DNA: TGTGCCAGCAGTACAAAAGGGGGCGCGTTACTCGGGGAGCTGTTTTTT
size: NA
J: TRBJ2-2
D: TRBD1
V: TRBV7-2

CDR3: CAWSATGIGQTQYF
DNA: TGTGCCTGGAGTGCGACAGGGATTGGCCAGACCCAGTACTTC
size: NA
J: TRBJ2-5
D: TRBD1
V: TRBV30

CDR3: CASSPGGGVHNEQFF
DNA: TGCGCCAGCAGCCCAGGGGGCGGTGTCCACAATGAGCAGTTCTTC
size: NA
J: TRBJ2-1
D: TRBD1
V: TRBV5-1

CDR3: CAIGGEGTYF
DNA: TGTGCCATAGGAGGGGAGGGGACGTACTTC
size: NA
J: TRBJ2-7
D: TRBD2
V: TRBV2

CDR3: CASSIAVGGPYEQYF
DNA: TGTGCCAGTAGTATAGCTGTCGGCGGACCCTACGAGCAGTACTTC
size: NA
J: TRBJ2-7
D: NA
V: TRBV19

CDR3: CASSYSTGELFF
DNA: TGTGCCAGCAGTTACTCAACCGGGGAGCTGTTTTTT
size: NA
J: TRBJ2-2
D: NA
V: TRBV6-5

CDR3: CASRDLAGGWTGELFF
DNA: TGTGCCAGTAGGGATCTAGCGGGAGGATGGACCGGGGAGCTGTTTTTT
size: NA
J: TRBJ2-2
D: TRBD2
V: TRBV19

CDR3: CASSSTFGGYGNTIYF
DNA: TGTGCCAGCAGCTCAACCTTCGGAGGGTACGGAAACACCATATATTTT
size: NA
J: TRBJ1-3
D: NA
V: TRBV11-2

CDR3: CASSSGYSGANVLTF
DNA: TGTGCCAGCTCGTCGGGTTACTCTGGGGCCAACGTCCTGACTTTC
size: once
J: TRBJ2-6
D: NA
V: TRBV18

CDR3: CASSRGHGYTF
DNA: TGTGCCAGCAGCAGGGGTCATGGCTACACCTTC
size: NA
J: TRBJ1-2
D: NA
V: TRBV12-3/TRBV12-4

CDR3: CASSPQGALSTDTQYF
DNA: TGTGCCAGCAGTCCACAGGGGGCCCTTAGCACAGATACGCAGTATTTT
size: NA
J: TRBJ2-3
D: TRBD1
V: TRBV27

CDR3: CASREFRNTEAFF
DNA: TGTGCCAGCCGAGAGTTTCGGAACACTGAAGCTTTCTTT
size: NA
J: TRBJ1-1
D: NA
V: TRBV6-5

CDR3: CASSLGLSEGYEQYF
DNA: TGTGCCAGCAGCCTAGGGCTCTCCGAAGGCTACGAGCAGTACTTC
size: NA
J: TRBJ2-7
D: NA
V: TRBV5-5

CDR3: CSAPLDTEAFF
DNA: TGCAGTGCCCCTCTCGACACTGAAGCTTTCTTT
size: NA
J: TRBJ1-1
D: NA
V: TRBV20-1

CDR3: CASSPQTRLSGANVLTF
DNA: TGCGCCAGCAGCCCACAGACTCGCCTCTCTGGGGCCAACGTCCTGACTTTC
size: NA
J: TRBJ2-6
D: NA
V: TRBV5-1

CDR3: CASSPSPVYEQFF
DNA: TGTGCCAGCAGCCCCTCTCCCGTCTATGAGCAGTTCTTC
size: NA
J: TRBJ2-1
D: NA
V: TRBV9

CDR3: CASSKGRTPVSYEQYF
DNA: TGTGCCAGCAGCAAAGGCAGGACACCAGTTTCCTACGAGCAGTACTTC
size: NA
J: TRBJ2-7
D: NA
V: TRBV21-1

CDR3: CASSLALGNEKLFF
DNA: TGCGCCAGCAGCTTGGCCTTGGGTAATGAAAAACTGTTTTTT
size: NA
J: TRBJ1-4
D: NA
V: TRBV5-1